Listed below are T cell receptor beta chains from one sample, sequenced in a study of primary melanoma T cells and metastatic recurrence. Data came from immunoSEQ multiplex PCR; TCRdb stores just in-frame clones and leaves some out. The sample shows 850 to 1,100 clones, about 70% of them seen only once. The sequencing sample was made of melanoma tumor tissue. The source is a human donor with melanoma. The CDR3 runs from the conserved cysteine through the conserved F or W. Each record gives: V gene, J gene, D gene, CDR3 DNA, CDR3 protein. A D gene is named only where the DNA matches it firmly.

>TRBV29-1|TRBJ2-5|NA
TGCAGCTTAAGCTCCGTAGCTCAGGGTCTACACGAGACCCAGTACTTC
CSLSSVAQGLHETQYF
>TRBV10-3|TRBJ1-5|NA
TGTGCCATCAGTGAGGGGGGGAGAGGTCAGCCCCAGCATTTT
CAISEGGRGQPQHF
>TRBV19|TRBJ1-1|NA
TGTGTCAGTAGTATTGCGGGCGTGGCTTTCTTT
CVSSIAGVAFF
>TRBV7-7|TRBJ1-4|NA
TGTGCCAGCAGCCAAGAGACGGGCCTAGCTAATGAAAAACTGTTTTTT
CASSQETGLANEKLFF
>TRBV15|TRBJ1-4|NA
TGTGCCACCAGCAGAGGTCACAATTGGGCGACTAATGAAAAACTGTTTTTT
CATSRGHNWATNEKLFF
>TRBV6-4|TRBJ2-7|NA
TGTGCCAGCAGTGAAGCGGCGGGGAGCTCCTACGAGCAGTACTTC
CASSEAAGSSYEQYF
>TRBV12-5|TRBJ1-1|TRBD1
TGTGCTAGTGGTATTAACAGGGGGGACTTCCATAACACTAAAGCTTTCTTT
CASGINRGDFHNTKAFF
>TRBV10-3|TRBJ1-2|TRBD1
TGTGCCATCAGTGAGCCCAGGACAGGCGCCGGGGGCTACACCTTC
CAISEPRTGAGGYTF
>TRBV29-1|TRBJ1-2|NA
TGCAGCGTTGGAGGTGTGTTTCAGAATAACTATGGCTACACCTTC
CSVGGVFQNNYGYTF
>TRBV4-1|TRBJ2-1|NA
TGCGCCAGCAGTCAAAGTGGTGGCCTCGGACGGTTCTTC
CASSQSGGLGRFF
>TRBV19|TRBJ1-1|NA
TGTGCCAGTGACGGAGTGAACACTGAAACTTTCTTT
CASDGVNTETFF